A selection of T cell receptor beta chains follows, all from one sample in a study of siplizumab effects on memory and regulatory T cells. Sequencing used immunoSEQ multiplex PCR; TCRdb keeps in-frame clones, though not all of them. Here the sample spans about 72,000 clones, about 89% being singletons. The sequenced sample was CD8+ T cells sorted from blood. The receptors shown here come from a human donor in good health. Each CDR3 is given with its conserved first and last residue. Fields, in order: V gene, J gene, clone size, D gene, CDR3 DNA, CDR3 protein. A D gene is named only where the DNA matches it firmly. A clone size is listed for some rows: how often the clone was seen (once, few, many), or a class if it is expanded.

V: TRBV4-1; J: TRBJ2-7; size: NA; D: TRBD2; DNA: TGCGCCAGCAGCCAAGAACCTAGCGGGACCTACGAGCAGTACTTC; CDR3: CASSQEPSGTYEQYF
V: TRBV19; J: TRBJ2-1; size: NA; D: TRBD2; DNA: TGTGCCAGCAGCTATTCTAGCGGGGGTTACAATGAGCAGTTCTTC; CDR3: CASSYSSGGYNEQFF
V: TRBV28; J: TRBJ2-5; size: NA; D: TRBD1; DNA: TGTGCCAGCAGTTGGGGGACAGTCCAAGAGACCCAGTACTTC; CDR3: CASSWGTVQETQYF
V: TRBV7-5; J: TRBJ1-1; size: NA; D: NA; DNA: TGTGCCAGAAGCTTATCCCCCAGTTGGGGGAACACTGAAGCTTTCTTT; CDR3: CARSLSPSWGNTEAFF
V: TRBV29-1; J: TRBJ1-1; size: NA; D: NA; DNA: TGCAGCACCAGACCCTCCGGGGCTGAAGCTTTCTTT; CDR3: CSTRPSGAEAFF
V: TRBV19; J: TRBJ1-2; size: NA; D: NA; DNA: TGTGCCAGTAACGAGGGAGGGGATGGCTACACCTTC; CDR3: CASNEGGDGYTF
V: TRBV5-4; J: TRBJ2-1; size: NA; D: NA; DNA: TGTGCCAGCGAGCTCCCAGGCGGGAACGGGCAGTTCTTC; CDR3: CASELPGGNGQFF
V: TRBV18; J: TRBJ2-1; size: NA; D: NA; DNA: TGTGCCAGCTCACCACCGCTGGGGAGCTCCTACAATGAGCAGTTCTTC; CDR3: CASSPPLGSSYNEQFF
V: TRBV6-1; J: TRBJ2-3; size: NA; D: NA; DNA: TGTGCCAGCATGGGATACGCATTTTACACAGATACGCAGTATTTT; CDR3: CASMGYAFYTDTQYF
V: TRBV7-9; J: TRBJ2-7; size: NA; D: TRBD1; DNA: TGTGCCAGCAGGGGACAGGGTGGAGAGCAGTACTTC; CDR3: CASRGQGGEQYF
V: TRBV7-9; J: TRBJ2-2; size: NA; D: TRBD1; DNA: TGTGCCAGCAGCTTAGCTGCCGGACAGGCCACCGGGGAGCTGTTTTTT; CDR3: CASSLAAGQATGELFF
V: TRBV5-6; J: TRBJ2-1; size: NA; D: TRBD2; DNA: TGTGCCAGCAGCCCGGGGACTAGCGGGAGTTACAATGAGCAGTTCTTC; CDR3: CASSPGTSGSYNEQFF
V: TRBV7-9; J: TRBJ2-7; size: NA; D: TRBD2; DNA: TGTGCCAGCAGCTTAGCTAGCGGGAGGTTATACGAGCAGTACTTC; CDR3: CASSLASGRLYEQYF
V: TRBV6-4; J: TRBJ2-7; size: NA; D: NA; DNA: TGTGCCATCAGCCAAGGACGGGAGAACGAGCAGTACTTC; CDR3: CAISQGRENEQYF
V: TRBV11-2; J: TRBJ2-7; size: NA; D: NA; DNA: TGTGCCAGCAGCTTAGCCACAGGGTGGGCTCTCTACGAGCAGTACTTC; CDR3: CASSLATGWALYEQYF
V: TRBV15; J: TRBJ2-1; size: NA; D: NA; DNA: TGTGCCACCAGCAGAGTGTCAGGGGGGTACAATGAGCAGTTCTTC; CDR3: CATSRVSGGYNEQFF
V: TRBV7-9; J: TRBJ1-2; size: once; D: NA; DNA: TGTGCCAGCAGCCTTGGACTTGCCTATGGCTACACCTTC; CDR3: CASSLGLAYGYTF
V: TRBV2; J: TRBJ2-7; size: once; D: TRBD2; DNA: TGTGCCAGCAGGGCTAGCGGGTTGGCCTACGAGCAGTACTTC; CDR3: CASRASGLAYEQYF
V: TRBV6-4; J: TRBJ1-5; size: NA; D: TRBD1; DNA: TGTGCCAGCAGTGCAGGGACAGGGGAAAATCAGCCCCAGCATTTT; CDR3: CASSAGTGENQPQHF
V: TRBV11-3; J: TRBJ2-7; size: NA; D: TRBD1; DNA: TGTGCCAGCAGCTCGGACAGGGACGAGCAGTACTTC; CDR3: CASSSDRDEQYF
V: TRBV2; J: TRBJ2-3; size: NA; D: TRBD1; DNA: TGTGCCAGCAGTGAACCGTTGACAGGGTCTAGCACAGATACGCAGTATTTT; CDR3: CASSEPLTGSSTDTQYF
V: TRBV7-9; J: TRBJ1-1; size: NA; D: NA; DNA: TGTGCCAGCAGCCACACAGGGAACACTGAAGCTTTCTTT; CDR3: CASSHTGNTEAFF
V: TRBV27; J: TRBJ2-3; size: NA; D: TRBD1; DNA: TGTGCCAGCAGTTCCCTACAGGGGGTTCTAAGGGATACGCAGTATTTT; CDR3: CASSSLQGVLRDTQYF
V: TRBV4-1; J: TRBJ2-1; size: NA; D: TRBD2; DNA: TGCGCCAGCAGTTTTCTAGCGGGGGATTCGGGGGAGCAGTTCTTC; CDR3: CASSFLAGDSGEQFF
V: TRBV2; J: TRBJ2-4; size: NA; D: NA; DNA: TGTGCCAGCAGTGAGGGCAGGGCCGGCTGGGGAGCCAAAAACATTCAGTACTTC; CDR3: CASSEGRAGWGAKNIQYF
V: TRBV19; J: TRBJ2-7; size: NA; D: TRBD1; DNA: TGTGCCAGTAGTCCGGGACAGGGAGGTGCCTACGAGCAGTACTTC; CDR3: CASSPGQGGAYEQYF
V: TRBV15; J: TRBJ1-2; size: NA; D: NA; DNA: TGTGCCACCGGGGGGGAGCACTATAGCTACACCTTC; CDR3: CATGGEHYSYTF
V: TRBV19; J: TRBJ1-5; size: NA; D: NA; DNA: TGTGCCAGTAGTATGTATTATGAGCCCCAGCATTTT; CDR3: CASSMYYEPQHF
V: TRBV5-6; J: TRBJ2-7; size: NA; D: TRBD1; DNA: TGTGCCAGCAGCTTGGGTACCGGGACAGGGGTAAGCGAGCAGTACTTC; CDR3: CASSLGTGTGVSEQYF
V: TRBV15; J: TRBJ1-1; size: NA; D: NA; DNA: TGTGCCACCAGCAGAGATCTTTGGGATATGAACACTGAAGCTTTCTTT; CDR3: CATSRDLWDMNTEAFF
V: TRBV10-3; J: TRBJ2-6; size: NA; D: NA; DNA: TGTGCCATCAGTGAGTCTGGGCTAGACAGACCAACCCAATCTGGGGCCAACGTCCTGACTTTC; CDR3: CAISESGLDRPTQSGANVLTF
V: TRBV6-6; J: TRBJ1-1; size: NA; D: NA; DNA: TGTGCCAGCGGGCCGAGCTTGTGGGGAGTGGACGCTGAAGCTTTCTTT; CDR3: CASGPSLWGVDAEAFF
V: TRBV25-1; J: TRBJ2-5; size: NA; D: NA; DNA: TGTGCCAGCAGTGTGGGGGGCGCGGAGACCCAGTACTTC; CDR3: CASSVGGAETQYF
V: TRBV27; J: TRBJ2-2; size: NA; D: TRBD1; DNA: TGTGCCAGCAGTTTATACGACAGGGGTACCGGGGAGCTGTTTTTT; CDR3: CASSLYDRGTGELFF
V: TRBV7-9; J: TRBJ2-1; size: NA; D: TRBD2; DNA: TGTGCCAGCAGAGTAGGGGGACTAGCGGGAGGGGAGGATGAGCAGTTCTTC; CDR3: CASRVGGLAGGEDEQFF